This is a list of T cell receptor beta chains from one sample in a study of T cells in localized non-small cell lung cancer. Using immunoSEQ multiplex PCR, the repertoire was profiled, and TCRdb retains in-frame clones only, with some absent. Among some 1,600 clones listed, approximately 25% were seen once. Specimen: normal lung tissue next to the tumor, collected before any cancer treatment. The receptors were sampled from a male donor older than 55 with stage I lung adenocarcinoma. The CDR3 runs from the conserved cysteine through the conserved F or W. The D gene is left open where the match is weak. Rows may omit the clone size; those that give it use once, few, many or a size class.

CDR3aa	CDR3nt	abundance	v_gene	d_gene	j_gene	len
CASSQGQGLREKLFF	TGCGCCAGCAGCCAGGGACAGGGTTTGCGTGAAAAACTGTTTTTT	.	TRBV1	.	TRBJ1-4	15
CASSVRQLAGGAGEQYF	TGCGCCAGCAGCGTAAGACAGCTAGCGGGAGGGGCAGGGGAGCAGTACTTC	.	TRBV5-1	TRBD2	TRBJ2-7	17
CASREGGNYNEQFF	TGCGCCAGCCGAGAAGGGGGGAACTACAATGAGCAGTTCTTC	.	TRBV5-1	.	TRBJ2-1	14
CASRSSRRGRFYGYTF	TGTGCCAGCAGATCCTCTCGCAGGGGGCGCTTCTATGGCTACACCTTC	.	TRBV11-3	TRBD1	TRBJ1-2	16
CASSQPGQGTYNEQFF	TGTGCCAGCAGCCAACCGGGACAGGGGACTTACAATGAGCAGTTCTTC	few	TRBV9	TRBD1	TRBJ2-1	16
CASSQVWRYEQYF	TGTGCCAGCAGCCAAGTTTGGCGCTACGAGCAGTACTTC	medium-sized	TRBV7-8	.	TRBJ2-7	13
CASSRGQGAGGANVLTF	TGTGCCAGCAGCCGGGGACAGGGGGCGGGAGGGGCCAACGTCCTGACTTTC	few	TRBV11-3	TRBD1	TRBJ2-6	17
CASSGLAGGIEETQYF	TGTGCCAGTAGTGGACTAGCGGGGGGGATTGAAGAGACCCAGTACTTC	.	TRBV19	TRBD2	TRBJ2-5	16
CASSPIPRLAGGNNEQFF	TGTGCCAGTAGTCCCATACCACGACTAGCGGGGGGGAACAATGAGCAGTTCTTC	.	TRBV19	TRBD2	TRBJ2-1	18
CASSFSLGRLDYEQYF	TGTGCCAGCAGCTTCTCCTTGGGAAGACTAGACTACGAGCAGTACTTC	.	TRBV11-3	.	TRBJ2-7	16
CASSLTGGYGYTF	TGTGCCAGCAGCCTAACAGGGGGCTATGGCTACACCTTC	.	TRBV9	TRBD1	TRBJ1-2	13
CASSRSGRGTDTQYF	TGTGCCAGCAGCCGTAGCGGGAGGGGCACAGATACGCAGTATTTT	.	TRBV9	TRBD2	TRBJ2-3	15
CASRNSGGSYEQYF	TGTGCCAGCAGGAACTCAGGGGGCTCCTACGAGCAGTACTTC	few	TRBV28	TRBD1	TRBJ2-7	14
CASSIVASGRAANPSYYEQYF	TGTGCCAGTAGTATAGTGGCTAGCGGGAGGGCCGCCAACCCCAGCTACTACGAGCAGTACTTC	.	TRBV19	TRBD2	TRBJ2-7	21
CASSGFHGAGQETQYF	TGTGCCAGCAGCGGTTTCCATGGGGCGGGTCAAGAGACCCAGTACTTC	few	TRBV9	.	TRBJ2-5	16
CASSVEGASGNTIYF	TGTGCCAGCAGCGTAGAAGGGGCCTCTGGAAACACCATATATTTT	medium-sized	TRBV9	.	TRBJ1-3	15
CASKGPGGIVKNIQYF	TGTGCCAGCAAGGGCCCAGGGGGCATAGTCAAAAACATTCAGTACTTC	.	TRBV6-8	TRBD1	TRBJ2-4	16
CASSYWGGAEAFF	TGTGCCAGCAGTTACTGGGGCGGGGCTGAAGCTTTCTTT	large	TRBV6-8	.	TRBJ1-1	13
CASSPPLEAGEQYF	TGTGCCAGCAGCCCCCCGTTGGAGGCGGGGGAGCAGTACTTC	.	TRBV28	.	TRBJ2-7	14
CASSPTKSYNEQFF	TGTGCCAGCAGCCCAACGAAGAGTTACAATGAGCAGTTCTTC	few	TRBV11-3	.	TRBJ2-1	14
CASSLTGGDLMAFF	TGTGCCAGCAGCTTAACGGGCGGCGACCTTATGGCTTTCTTT	large	TRBV11-3	.	TRBJ1-1	14
CASSFRDRVEAFF	TGTGCCAGCAGTTTCCGGGACAGAGTTGAAGCTTTCTTT	.	TRBV28	TRBD1	TRBJ1-1	13
CASPGQNYGYTF	TGTGCCAGCCCGGGACAGAACTATGGCTACACCTTC	.	TRBV6-8	TRBD1	TRBJ1-2	12
CASSWQGGTEAFF	TGTGCCTCCTCCTGGCAGGGTGGCACTGAAGCTTTCTTT	.	TRBV30	.	TRBJ1-1	13
CASSEGRSGNGYTF	TGTGCCAGCAGTGAAGGTCGATCAGGCAACGGCTACACCTTC	few	TRBV2	.	TRBJ1-2	14
CASSLVLGVGEAFF	TGTGCCAGCAGCTTAGTTCTGGGAGTCGGTGAAGCTTTCTTT	medium-sized	TRBV11-3	.	TRBJ1-1	14
CASSLQDATRKAFF	TGTGCCAGCAGCTTACAGGACGCGACGCGAAAAGCTTTCTTT	.	TRBV11-3	.	TRBJ1-1	14
CASSPPVGQGRTGELFF	TGTGCCAGCAGCCCCCCTGTGGGACAGGGTAGGACCGGGGAGCTGTTTTTT	few	TRBV11-3	TRBD1	TRBJ2-2	17
CASSGEGATNEKLFF	TGTGCCAGTAGTGGAGAAGGGGCAACTAATGAAAAACTGTTTTTT	.	TRBV19	.	TRBJ1-4	15
CASSNHRGSQQPQHF	TGTGCCAGCAGTAACCACCGGGGGAGTCAACAGCCCCAGCATTTT	few	TRBV28	.	TRBJ1-5	15
CASSRTGEYEQYF	TGTGCCAGCAGCCGGACAGGGGAATACGAGCAGTACTTC	.	TRBV28	TRBD1	TRBJ2-7	13
CASSGGLRNTGELFF	TGTGCCAGCAGCGGGGGGCTTAGGAACACCGGGGAGCTGTTTTTT	large	TRBV11-3	.	TRBJ2-2	15
CASILNGQGGNQPQHF	TGTGCCAGTATATTGAACGGACAGGGGGGAAATCAGCCCCAGCATTTT	few	TRBV9	TRBD1	TRBJ1-5	16
CASSLGGMGQETQYF	TGTGCCAGCAGTTTAGGCGGGATGGGGCAAGAGACCCAGTACTTC	few	TRBV28	.	TRBJ2-5	15
CASSYRRVDPLYEQYF	TGTGCCAGCAGTTACCGACGTGTGGACCCCCTCTACGAGCAGTACTTC	medium-sized	TRBV6-8	.	TRBJ2-7	16
CASSNPSRGGTDTQYF	TGTGCCAGCAGTAATCCTTCTCGGGGGGGCACAGATACGCAGTATTTT	few	TRBV9	TRBD2	TRBJ2-3	16
CASSLRPAASYNEQFF	TGTGCCAGCAGCCTCCGGCCGGCGGCCTCCTACAATGAGCAGTTCTTC	few	TRBV28	.	TRBJ2-1	16
CASSLGQLAGGQETQYF	TGCGCCAGCAGCTTGGGCCAACTAGCGGGGGGCCAAGAGACCCAGTACTTC	few	TRBV5-1	TRBD2	TRBJ2-5	17
CATSELNLGTAHNYGYTF	TGTGCCACCAGCGAATTGAACTTAGGGACCGCTCATAACTATGGCTACACCTTC	.	TRBV15	.	TRBJ1-2	18
CAVGGAGANVLTF	TGTGCCGTAGGGGGCGCTGGGGCCAACGTCCTGACTTTC	.	TRBV19	TRBD1	TRBJ2-6	13
CASSDSTEGDTQYF	TGTGCCAGCAGTGACTCGACTGAAGGGGATACGCAGTATTTT	few	TRBV6-8	.	TRBJ2-3	14
CASEGNTGELFF	TGTGCCAGTGAGGGGAACACCGGGGAGCTGTTTTTT	few	TRBV2	.	TRBJ2-2	12
CASRKRGNTDTQYF	TGTGCCAGTAGGAAGCGGGGGAACACAGATACGCAGTATTTT	.	TRBV19	TRBD2	TRBJ2-3	14
CASSYSRRGVGYNEQFF	TGTGCCAGCAGTTACTCCCGGCGGGGGGTGGGATACAATGAGCAGTTCTTC	.	TRBV6-7	TRBD2	TRBJ2-1	17
CASSYFAAAYEQYF	TGTGCCAGCAGTTATTTCGCCGCCGCCTACGAGCAGTACTTC	.	TRBV6-8	.	TRBJ2-7	14
CASSGQGGGYTQYF	TGTGCCAGCAGTGGACAGGGTGGCGGGTATACGCAGTATTTT	few	TRBV9	TRBD1	TRBJ2-3	14
CASSPGQGVCNQPQHF	TGTGCCAGCAGCCCAGGACAGGGGGTGTGCAATCAGCCCCAGCATTTT	few	TRBV11-3	TRBD1	TRBJ1-5	16
CAWSAGWMDEAFF	TGTGCCTGGAGCGCAGGGTGGATGGATGAAGCTTTCTTT	few	TRBV30	.	TRBJ1-1	13
CASRPPDSHDVPGHF	TGTGCCAGCCGTCCCCCGGATTCGCACGACGTCCCTGGGCACTTT	.	TRBV6-8	.	TRBJ1-6	15
CAWTGLRGEKLFF	TGTGCCTGGACCGGCCTCCGGGGGGAAAAACTGTTTTTT	.	TRBV30	.	TRBJ1-4	13
CAITGGTAISGNTIYF	TGTGCCATCACTGGGGGGACGGCGATCTCTGGAAACACCATATATTTT	.	TRBV10-3	.	TRBJ1-3	16
CATSRAGGRDNEQFF	TGTGCCACCAGCAGAGCGGGCGGGAGGGACAATGAGCAGTTCTTC	.	TRBV15	TRBD2	TRBJ2-1	15
CASSLDGRPYNEQFF	TGTGCCAGCAGCTTGGACGGGAGGCCTTACAATGAGCAGTTCTTC	.	TRBV11-3	TRBD2	TRBJ2-1	15
CASSAERGRSGYTF	TGTGCCAGCAGCGCCGAAAGGGGGCGAAGTGGCTACACCTTC	.	TRBV9	TRBD1	TRBJ1-2	14
CASSAGGGAGGAGELFF	TGCGCCAGCAGTGCAGGGGGGGGCGCGGGAGGCGCCGGGGAGCTGTTTTTT	.	TRBV10-2	.	TRBJ2-2	17
CAWSNGRETQYF	TGTGCCTGGAGTAACGGGAGAGAGACCCAGTACTTC	.	TRBV30	.	TRBJ2-5	12
CASSPDREGVNGYTF	TGTGCCAGCTCACCAGACAGGGAAGGTGTGAATGGCTACACCTTC	.	TRBV18	TRBD1	TRBJ1-2	15
CASSPTAGGNQPQHF	TGTGCCAGCAGCCCTACAGCCGGTGGCAATCAGCCCCAGCATTTT	.	TRBV9	.	TRBJ1-5	15
CASSYSEEEDSGTRETQYF	TGTGCCAGCAGTTACTCGGAGGAGGAGGATAGCGGGACGAGAGAGACCCAGTACTTC	large	TRBV6-8	TRBD2	TRBJ2-5	19
CASSLYPGPSGGYTF	TGTGCCAGCAGCTTATATCCAGGTCCTAGCGGTGGCTACACCTTC	medium-sized	TRBV11-3	.	TRBJ1-2	15